This T cell receptor (beta chain) was captured by sequencing in a study of beta chain features in type 1 diabetes. Of the isolated RNA, all was reverse transcribed, and so the sequenced material was expressed TCRB transcripts. Measured with immunoSEQ multiplex PCR; TCRdb has only the in-frame clones, and not every one. Of over 700,000 clones listed, 17% are singletons. This CDR3 has 16 amino acids. V lost 3 bases and J lost 0, with 15 bases in between. The V gene's germline CDR1 is LNHDA and CDR2 SQIVND (reference sequence). This clone was counted only a few times. Its antigen is still unknown. The study, taken as a whole, reports: A greater similarity of naive, central memory and Treg TCRB repertoires was seen among patients than among healthy donors.

A heparinised blood draw that averaged about 100 mL was obtained once from each donor. Stem cell-like memory, regulatory, central memory and naive CD4+ cells were sorted via CD45RO/CCR7/CD25/CD127/CD95/CD27. Purity exceeded 95% in all sorted populations. The chain joins TRBV19 to TRBJ2-7, with D possibly matching TRBD2 (6 bases). The TCR sequence derives from a woman aged 18-29 years in good health. Sequencing used naive CD4+ T cells from blood. The CDR3 sequence is CASSIQAGRFSYEQYF. The CDR3 DNA reads as TGTGCCAGTAGTATTCAGGCGGGACGGTTCTCCTACGAGCAGTACTTC. Full variable domain (missing parts from reference TRBV19 and TRBJ2-7): DGGITQSPKYLFRKEGQNVTLSCEQNLNHDAMYWYRQDPGQGLRLIYYSQIVNDFQKGDIAEGYSVSREKKESFPLTVTSAQKNPTAFYLCASSIQAGRFSYEQYFGPGTRLTVT.